Below are 11 T cell receptor beta chains sequenced from a single sample in a study of T cells in localized non-small cell lung cancer. The data were produced by immunoSEQ multiplex PCR, yet TCRdb's version contains in-frame clones alone and is incomplete. The data show under 5,500 clones, 25% to 40% seen once. The sample consisted of lung tumor tissue, taken before any cancer treatment. All receptors derive from a woman aged 40-70 years with stage II squamous cell lung carcinoma.

This clone has a handful of counts. The chain has TRBV11-3 and TRBJ2-1; TRBD1 aligns across 8 bases. Germline trimming cut 8 bases from V and 6 bases from J; bases unmatched to any gene: 9. The CDR3 is made up of 14 amino acids. The germline gives CDR1 SGHNT, CDR2 YENEEA. The CDR3 coding sequence is TGTGCCAGCTCCCGGGACAGGACGAGCAATGAGCAGTTCTTC. This codes for CASSRDRTSNEQFF.

V is TRBV5-1 and J is TRBJ1-5; D not resolved. Trimming removed 0 bases at V and 2 bases at J, with 9 bases between. This CDR3 comprises 15 residues. CDR1 and CDR2 from the germline V gene are SGHRS and YFSETQ. CDR3 nucleotides: TGCGCCAGCAGCTTGGGACCAGAGGGCAATCAGCCCCAGCATTTT. It specifies CASSLGPEGNQPQHF.

With respect to this clone: One junction end does not reproduce the germline sequence, and a read error may be involved. The chain uses TRBV6-1 and TRBJ2-6; D is ambiguous. From germline, CDR1 is MNHNS and CDR2 SASEGT. The CDR3 is made up of 18 amino acids. The CDR3 loop is CAISEGPPVSSGANVLTF. CDR3 nucleotide sequence: TGTGCCATCAGTGAAGGACCCCCGGTATCCTCTGGGGCCAACGTCCTGACTTTC.

V gene TRBV14 combines with J gene TRBJ1-2; a weak D match, TRBD1 (6 bases). Deletions cut 4 bases from V and 7 bases from J, with 10 bases between. Germline lookup yields CDR1 SGHDN and CDR2 FVKESK. The CDR3 length is 12 residues. The CDR3 DNA follows: TGTGCCAGCAGCCCAACCAGGGGTGGCTACACCTTC. It translates to CASSPTRGGYTF.

In its sample, this clone was seen a few times. The chain is built from TRBV6-8 and TRBJ1-5; 9 nucleotides align to TRBD1. This CDR3 region has 14 residues. From germline, CDR1 is MNHGY and CDR2 SAAAGT. Germline trimming cut 5 bases from V and 4 bases from J; bases unmatched to any gene: 3. Here the CDR3 reads CASSGTGSNQPQHF. CDR3 DNA: TGTGCCAGCAGTGGGACAGGGAGTAATCAGCCCCAGCATTTT.

This chain connects TRBV5-1 to TRBJ1-3; 7 bases align to TRBD1. CDR1 and CDR2 (germline): SGHRS, YFSETQ. The trim removed 1 base at V and 2 bases at J, leaving 9 bases unmatched. This CDR3 spans 17 amino acids. The CDR3 loop is CASSLNPLGGPGNTIYF. The CDR3 coding sequence is TGCGCCAGCAGCTTGAACCCTTTAGGGGGCCCTGGAAACACCATATATTTT.

This clone has just a few counts. Here the CDR3 reads CASSPPGTERGYTF. In nucleotides, the CDR3 is TGTGCCAGCAGCCCGCCCGGGACAGAAAGAGGCTACACCTTC. This chain connects TRBV11-3 to TRBJ1-2, with TRBD1 identical over 7 bases. Looked up from germline, CDR1 is SGHNT and CDR2 is YENEEA. J was trimmed by 8 bases and V by 5 bases; bases with no gene match: 11. The CDR3 extends over 14 amino acids.

This clone was observed a few times. This sequence joins TRBV29-1 and TRBJ2-1, with TRBD1 identical over 7 bases. The CDR3 contains 13 residues. Germline CDR1 reads SQVTM; CDR2 reads ANQGSEA. V gave up 7 bases and J gave up 0 bases; unmatched junction bases: 3. The CDR3 loop is CSGGQNSYNEQFF. For the CDR3, the DNA is TGCAGCGGGGGACAGAACTCCTACAATGAGCAGTTCTTC.

J is TRBJ2-7 and V is TRBV28; the match to TRBD2 covers 9 bases. After removal of 4 bases from V and 4 bases from J, the junction contained 8 bases not matched to a gene. CDR3 size: 15 residues. Germline CDR1 MDHEN, CDR2 SYDVKM. CDR3 bases: TGTGCCAGCAGTTACCGCACTAGCGGGCTTTACGAGCAGTACTTC. This encodes CASSYRTSGLYEQYF.

This clone was seen once. The chain is built from TRBV19 and TRBJ2-2, with 7 bases identical to TRBD1. The V gene's germline CDR1 is LNHDA and CDR2 SQIVND (reference sequence). Trimming removed 3 bases from V and 7 bases from J; junction bases left unmatched: 8. CDR3 length equals 15 residues. CDR3 sequence reads: CASSIGTGVGGELFF. CDR3 nucleotide sequence: TGTGCCAGTAGTATCGGCACAGGGGTGGGCGGGGAGCTGTTTTTT. Filled out from reference TRBV19 and TRBJ2-2, the complete variable domain reads DGGITQSPKYLFRKEGQNVTLSCEQNLNHDAMYWYRQDPGQGLRLIYYSQIVNDFQKGDIAEGYSVSREKKESFPLTVTSAQKNPTAFYLCASSIGTGVGGELFFGEGSRLTVL.

This clone was seen only a few times. J is TRBJ1-3 and V is TRBV19; D may be TRBD1 (6 bases). CDR3 size: 14 residues. V was pared by 5 bases and J by 4 bases, with 12 bases between. The germline V gene has CDR1 LNHDA and CDR2 SQIVND (reference sequence). The CDR3 DNA reads as TGTGCCAGTAGTCCCCAGGGGAACGGAAACACCATATATTTT. Its protein product is CASSPQGNGNTIYF.